A single sample gave rise to the 17 T cell receptor beta chains below, sequenced in a study of blood T cell repertoires in COVID-19. Method: immunoSEQ multiplex PCR; TCRdb's copy keeps in-frame clones and lacks some. The data show 130,000 to 150,000 clones, roughly 89% seen once. The sequencing input was peripheral blood. Receptors originate from a woman aged 50 to 65 with acute or convalescent COVID-19.

A single count supports this clone. The CDR3 is CASSWTGGADYGYTF. DNA of the CDR3: TGTGCCAGTAGTTGGACAGGGGGCGCCGACTATGGCTACACCTTC. The chain uses TRBV19 and TRBJ1-2; TRBD1 matches at 11 bases. With V trimmed by 5 bases and J by 3 bases, 5 bases remained unmatched. Germline CDR1 reads LNHDA; CDR2 reads SQIVND (reference sequence). This CDR3 has 15 amino acids. Using reference TRBV19 and TRBJ1-2 for the parts outside the CDR3, the full variable domain is DGGITQSPKYLFRKEGQNVTLSCEQNLNHDAMYWYRQDPGQGLRLIYYSQIVNDFQKGDIAEGYSVSREKKESFPLTVTSAQKNPTAFYLCASSWTGGADYGYTFGSGTRLTVV.

This chain joins TRBV12-3 or TRBV12-4 and TRBJ2-7; D gene unclear. The ends were cut back, 2 bases at V and 3 bases at J, with 5 bases in the middle. The CDR3 extends over 12 amino acids. Here the CDR3 DNA reads TGTGCCAGCAGTTTACTAGACTACGAGCAGTACTTC. Residues: CASSLLDYEQYF.

V gene TRBV24-1 combines with J gene TRBJ2-1; maybe TRBD1 (6 bases). The ends were cut back, 3 bases at V and 0 bases at J, with 17 bases in the middle. The CDR3 runs 18 residues. Germline V CDR1 and CDR2: KGHDR, SFDVKD. Here the CDR3 reads CATSDRTAGTLSYNEQFF. The CDR3 coding sequence is TGTGCCACCAGTGATCGAACTGCCGGGACACTCTCCTACAATGAGCAGTTCTTC.

The V and J genes are TRBV9 and TRBJ2-1, with 14 bases fitting TRBD2. V shed 3 bases, J shed 6 bases, and the junction held 2 bases outside the gene matches. The CDR3 contains 15 residues. Germline values: CDR1 SGDLS, CDR2 YYNGEE. The CDR3 spells CASSETSGRANEQFF. CDR3 in DNA: TGTGCCAGCAGCGAGACTAGCGGGAGGGCCAATGAGCAGTTCTTC.

The V gene is TRBV30, the J gene TRBJ2-7; 9 nucleotides line up with TRBD1. CDR1 is GTSNPN, CDR2 SVGIG, per germline (reference sequence). After removal of 1 base from V and 4 bases from J, the junction contained 17 bases not matched to a gene. CDR3 size: 18 residues. CDR3: CAWSAPSQKGQGLYEQYF. The CDR3, as DNA: TGTGCCTGGAGTGCGCCTTCCCAGAAGGGACAGGGTCTTTACGAGCAGTACTTC.

The rearrangement joins TRBV19 to TRBJ1-2; no clear D gene. There are 16 residues in the CDR3. With 3 bases removed from V and 4 bases from J, the gap between germline ends came to 18 bases. The germline V gene has CDR1 LNHDA and CDR2 SQIVND (reference sequence). The CDR3 DNA is TGTGCCAGTAGTATTTCCAAGCTCGGAGGATTCTATGGCTACACCTTC. Translated, it gives CASSISKLGGFYGYTF.

The V call is TRBV5-6, the J call TRBJ2-7; the match to TRBD1 covers 10 bases. The trim removed 0 bases at V and 5 bases at J, leaving 2 bases unmatched. This CDR3 has 14 residues. Germline V CDR1 and CDR2: SGHDT, YYEEEE. In DNA, the CDR3 is TGTGCCAGCAGCTTGGCCGGGACAGGGGACGAGCAGTACTTC. Its protein is CASSLAGTGDEQYF.

The sample holds one count of this clone. The chain combines TRBV20-1 with TRBJ2-7; perhaps TRBD2 as D (6 bases). Germline CDR1 and CDR2: DFQATT and SNEGSKA (reference sequence). This CDR3 is built from 11 residues. V gave up 5 bases and J gave up 7 bases, with 12 bases separating them. CDR3 bases: TGCAGTGCTGGGGGGAAGGGGGAGCAGTACTTC. Translating gives CSAGGKGEQYF.

V usage is TRBV4-1 and J usage is TRBJ1-1; TRBD1 might be the D (6 bases). The germline gives CDR1 MGHRA, CDR2 YSYEKL. V lost 3 bases to trimming and J lost 11 bases, with 16 bases between them. This CDR3 is 13 amino acids long. CDR3 coding DNA: TGCGCCAGCAGCCAGCACAGGGAAATTAACGCTTTCTTT. Translation: CASSQHREINAFF.

In regard to this clone: The same CDR3 can be traced to other DNA sequences in this sample. The V call is TRBV9, the J call TRBJ2-7, with a tentative D call TRBD2 (6 bases). V was shortened by 0 bases and J by 0 bases, with 7 bases between the two germline ends. CDR3 length: 14 residues. Germline V CDR1 and CDR2: SGDLS, YYNGEE. CDR3 DNA: TGTGCCAGCAGCGTAGGTAGCGGCTCCTACGAGCAGTACTTC. It is translated as CASSVGSGSYEQYF. Full variable domain (rest looked up from reference TRBV9 and TRBJ2-7): DSGVTQTPKHLITATGQRVTLRCSPRSGDLSVYWYQQSLDQGLQFLIQYYNGEERAKGNILERFSAQQFPDLHSELNLSSLELGDSALYFCASSVGSGSYEQYFGPGTRLTVT.

CDR3 loop: CASSLMLAGDNEQFF. As DNA, the CDR3 is TGTGCCAGCAGCTTAATGCTAGCGGGGGACAATGAGCAGTTCTTC. The chain couples TRBV7-3 to TRBJ2-1, with 10 bases aligning to TRBD2. Germline loops: CDR1 SGHTA, CDR2 FQGTGA. This CDR3 is 15 amino acids long. V was clipped by 1 base and J by 5 bases; unmatched bases: 2.

This clone showed up just a few times. The gene calls are TRBV19 and TRBJ1-3; no definite D call. The germline V and J ends were trimmed by 7 bases and 1 base, with 11 bases remaining between them. The CDR3 length is 14 residues. CDR1 is LNHDA and CDR2 is SQIVND in the germline V gene (reference sequence). CDR3: CASTPSHSGNTIYF. CDR3 coding DNA: TGTGCCAGTACCCCGAGCCATTCTGGAAACACCATATATTTT.

In DNA, the CDR3 is TGTGCCAGTAGTACTCAGACAGGAAGCTCCTACAATGAGCAGTTCTTC. Its protein product is CASSTQTGSSYNEQFF. The gene calls are TRBV19 and TRBJ2-1; D might be TRBD1 (6 bases). The germline V gene encodes CDR1 LNHDA and CDR2 SQIVND (reference sequence). The V gene lost 4 bases and the J gene lost 0 bases, with 13 bases spanning the gap. The CDR3 is made up of 16 amino acids.

V gene TRBV6-1 combines with J gene TRBJ1-5, with 7 bases lining up with TRBD1. Germline V CDR1 and CDR2: MNHNS, SASEGT. This CDR3 region has 15 residues. J gave up 1 base and V 3 bases, and 3 bases lay outside the gene matches. CDR3 loop: CASSDGDRSNQPQHF. The CDR3 DNA reads as TGTGCCAGCAGTGATGGGGACAGAAGCAATCAGCCCCAGCATTTT.

This chain connects TRBV5-1 to TRBJ2-1, with D unclear. Germline CDR1 is SGHRS and CDR2 is YFSETQ. The CDR3 is made up of 13 amino acids. The V end lost 0 bases, the J end lost 2 bases, and 3 bases lay between the germline ends. The DNA of the CDR3 is TGCGCCAGCAGCTTGGACACCTACAATGAGCAGTTCTTC. The encoded protein is CASSLDTYNEQFF.

This rearrangement joins TRBV20-1 to TRBJ1-1; a weak D match, TRBD1 (5 bases). Between the trimmed V and J ends, which lost 7 bases and 5 bases, there was a span of 11 bases. CDR1 DFQATT and CDR2 SNEGSKA come from the germline V gene (reference sequence). The CDR3 covers 11 residues. Written as DNA, the CDR3 is TGCAGTGTGGGAGGGGAGACTGAAGCTTTCTTT. Residues: CSVGGETEAFF.

This rearrangement joins TRBV10-3 to TRBJ2-2, with 9 bases that match TRBD2. The V gene end was trimmed by 8 bases and the J gene end by 4 bases; junction bases not matched to a gene: 11. The CDR3 has 16 residues. Per germline, CDR1 ENHRY and CDR2 SYGVKD. CDR3 nucleotide sequence: TGTGCCATCGCAGGCGTAGGCGGGAGGGGCACCGGGGAGCTGTTTTTT. The encoded protein is CAIAGVGGRGTGELFF.